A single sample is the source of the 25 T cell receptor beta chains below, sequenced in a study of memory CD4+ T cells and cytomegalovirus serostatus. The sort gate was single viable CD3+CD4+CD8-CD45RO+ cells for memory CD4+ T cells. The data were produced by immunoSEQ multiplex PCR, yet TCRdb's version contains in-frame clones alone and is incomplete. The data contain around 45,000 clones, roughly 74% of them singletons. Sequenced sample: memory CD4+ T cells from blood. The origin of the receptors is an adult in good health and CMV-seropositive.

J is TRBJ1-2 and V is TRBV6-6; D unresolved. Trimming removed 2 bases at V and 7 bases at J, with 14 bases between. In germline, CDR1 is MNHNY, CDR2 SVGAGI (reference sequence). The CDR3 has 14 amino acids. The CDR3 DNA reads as TGTGCCAGCAGTTACCGTATAGGGTATGGTGGCTACACCTTC. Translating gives CASSYRIGYGGYTF.

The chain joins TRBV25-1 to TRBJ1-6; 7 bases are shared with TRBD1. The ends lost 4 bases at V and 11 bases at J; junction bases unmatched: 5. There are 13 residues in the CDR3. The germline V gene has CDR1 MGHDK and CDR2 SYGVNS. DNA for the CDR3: TGTGCCAGCAGTGGAGACAGGGAGGCACCCCTCCACTTT. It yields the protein CASSGDREAPLHF. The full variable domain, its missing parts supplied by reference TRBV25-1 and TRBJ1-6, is EADIYQTPRYLVIGTGKKITLECSQTMGHDKMYWYQQDPGMELHLIHYSYGVNSTEKGDLSSESTVSRIRTEHFPLTLESARPSHTSQYLCASSGDREAPLHFGNGTRLTVT.

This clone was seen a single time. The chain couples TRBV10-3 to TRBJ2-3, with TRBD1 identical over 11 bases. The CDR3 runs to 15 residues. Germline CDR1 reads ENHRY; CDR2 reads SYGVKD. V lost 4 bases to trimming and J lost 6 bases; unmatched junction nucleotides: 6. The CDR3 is CAISGTGGFSDTQYF. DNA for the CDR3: TGTGCCATCAGTGGGACAGGGGGCTTTTCGGATACGCAGTATTTT.

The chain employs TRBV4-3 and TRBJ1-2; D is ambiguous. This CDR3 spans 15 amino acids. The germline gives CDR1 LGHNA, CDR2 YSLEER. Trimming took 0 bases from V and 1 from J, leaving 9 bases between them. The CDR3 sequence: CASSQDNWGNYGYTF. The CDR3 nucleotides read TGCGCCAGCAGCCAAGACAACTGGGGTAACTATGGCTACACCTTC.

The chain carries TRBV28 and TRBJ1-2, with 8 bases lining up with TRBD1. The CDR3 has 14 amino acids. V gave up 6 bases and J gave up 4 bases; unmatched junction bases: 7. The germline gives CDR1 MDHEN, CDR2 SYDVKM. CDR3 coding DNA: TGTGCCAGCAGAAAGACAGGGGTGTTCTATGGCTACACCTTC. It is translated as CASRKTGVFYGYTF.

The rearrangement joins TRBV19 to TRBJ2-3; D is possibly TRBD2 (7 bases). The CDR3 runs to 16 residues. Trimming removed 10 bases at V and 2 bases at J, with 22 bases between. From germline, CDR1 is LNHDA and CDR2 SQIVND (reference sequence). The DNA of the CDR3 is TGTGCCACTAGCCCCGTGGGGGGGCGTCTCACAGATACGCAGTATTTT. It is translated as CATSPVGGRLTDTQYF. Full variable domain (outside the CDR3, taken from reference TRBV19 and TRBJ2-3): DGGITQSPKYLFRKEGQNVTLSCEQNLNHDAMYWYRQDPGQGLRLIYYSQIVNDFQKGDIAEGYSVSREKKESFPLTVTSAQKNPTAFYLCATSPVGGRLTDTQYFGPGTRLTVL.

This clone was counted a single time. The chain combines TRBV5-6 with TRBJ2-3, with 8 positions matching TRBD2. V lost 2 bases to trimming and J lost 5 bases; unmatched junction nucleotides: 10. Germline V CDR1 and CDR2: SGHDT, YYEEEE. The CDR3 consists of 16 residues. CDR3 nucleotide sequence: TGTGCCAGCAGCTTCCTAGGGGTGAGCGGGGGAGATACGCAGTATTTT. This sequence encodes CASSFLGVSGGDTQYF.

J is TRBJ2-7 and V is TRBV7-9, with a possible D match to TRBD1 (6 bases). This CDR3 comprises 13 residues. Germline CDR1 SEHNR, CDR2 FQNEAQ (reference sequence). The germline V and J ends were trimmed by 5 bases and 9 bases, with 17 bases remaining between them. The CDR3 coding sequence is TGTGCCAGCAGCCGTACAGGGAACGATGTGCAGTACTTC. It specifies CASSRTGNDVQYF.

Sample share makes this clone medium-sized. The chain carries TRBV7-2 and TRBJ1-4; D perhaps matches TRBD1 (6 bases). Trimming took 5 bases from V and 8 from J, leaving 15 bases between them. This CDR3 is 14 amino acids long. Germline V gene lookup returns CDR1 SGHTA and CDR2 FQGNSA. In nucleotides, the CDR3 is TGTGCCAGCAGCCCCAGGGGCGGAGTAGAAAAACTGTTTTTT. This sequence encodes CASSPRGGVEKLFF. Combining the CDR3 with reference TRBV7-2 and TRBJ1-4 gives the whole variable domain GAGVSQSPSNKVTEKGKDVELRCDPISGHTALYWYRQSLGQGLEFLIYFQGNSAPDKSGLPSDRFSAERTGGSVSTLTIQRTQQEDSAVYLCASSPRGGVEKLFFGSGTQLSVL.

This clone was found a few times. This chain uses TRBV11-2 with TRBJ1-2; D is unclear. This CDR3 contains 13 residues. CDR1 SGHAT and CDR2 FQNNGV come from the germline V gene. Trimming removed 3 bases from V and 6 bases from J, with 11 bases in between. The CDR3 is CASSFGRRDGYTF. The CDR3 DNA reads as TGTGCCAGCAGCTTCGGCAGGCGGGATGGCTACACCTTC.

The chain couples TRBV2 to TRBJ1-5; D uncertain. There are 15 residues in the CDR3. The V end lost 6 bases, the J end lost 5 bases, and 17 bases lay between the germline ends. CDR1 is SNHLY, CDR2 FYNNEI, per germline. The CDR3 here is CASRRRVRRDQPQHF. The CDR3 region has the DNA TGTGCCAGCAGGCGACGGGTCCGCAGAGATCAGCCCCAGCATTTT.

The CDR3 here is CASSFTASNEKLFF. The CDR3 DNA follows: TGCGCCAGCAGCTTCACAGCGAGTAATGAAAAACTGTTTTTT. The chain has TRBV5-1 and TRBJ1-4; D is unclear. Germline CDR1 is SGHRS and CDR2 is YFSETQ. This CDR3 has 14 residues. Trimming left V 2 bases short and J 4 bases short, with 9 bases between.

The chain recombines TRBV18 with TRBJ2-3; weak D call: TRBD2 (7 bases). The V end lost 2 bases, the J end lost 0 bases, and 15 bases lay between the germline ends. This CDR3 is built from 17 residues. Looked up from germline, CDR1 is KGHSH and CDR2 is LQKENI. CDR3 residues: CASSPTGGGTSTDTQYF. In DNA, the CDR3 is TGTGCCAGCTCACCAACGGGCGGGGGCACTAGCACAGATACGCAGTATTTT.

The CDR3 protein is CASSVKLGTGSSPLHF. CDR3 sequence (DNA): TGTGCCAGCAGCGTAAAGCTCGGGACAGGGTCCTCACCCCTCCACTTT. This chain joins TRBV11-2 and TRBJ1-6; TRBD1 aligns across 9 bases. V dropped 5 bases and J dropped 10; count of bases not matched to a gene: 12. The CDR3 has 16 amino acids. From germline, CDR1 is SGHAT and CDR2 FQNNGV.

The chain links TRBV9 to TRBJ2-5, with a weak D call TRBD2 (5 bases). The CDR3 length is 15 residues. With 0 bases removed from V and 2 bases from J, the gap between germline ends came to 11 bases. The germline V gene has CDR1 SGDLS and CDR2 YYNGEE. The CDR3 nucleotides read TGTGCCAGCAGCGTAGGAGGGTACGCTCAAGAGACCCAGTACTTC. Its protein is CASSVGGYAQETQYF.

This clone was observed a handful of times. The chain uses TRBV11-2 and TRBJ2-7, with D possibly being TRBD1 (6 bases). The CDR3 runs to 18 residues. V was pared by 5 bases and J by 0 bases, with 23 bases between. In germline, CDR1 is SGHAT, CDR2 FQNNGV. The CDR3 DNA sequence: TGTGCCAGCAGCCCCCTTAATCGCAGGGGCCGGGACTCCTACGAGCAGTACTTC. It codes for CASSPLNRRGRDSYEQYF.

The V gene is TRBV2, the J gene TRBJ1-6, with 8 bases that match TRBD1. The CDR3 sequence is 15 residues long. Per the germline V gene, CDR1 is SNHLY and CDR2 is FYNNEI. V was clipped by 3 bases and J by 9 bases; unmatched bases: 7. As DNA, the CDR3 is TGTGCCAGCAGTGAGTGGACAGGGCGAAGTTCACCCCTCCACTTT. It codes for CASSEWTGRSSPLHF.

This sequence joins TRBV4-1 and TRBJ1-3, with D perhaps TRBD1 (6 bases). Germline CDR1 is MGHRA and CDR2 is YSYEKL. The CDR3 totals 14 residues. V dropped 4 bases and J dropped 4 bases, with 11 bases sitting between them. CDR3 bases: TGCGCCAGCAGCCCCCAGGGGAGGGGAAACACCATATATTTT. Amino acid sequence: CASSPQGRGNTIYF.

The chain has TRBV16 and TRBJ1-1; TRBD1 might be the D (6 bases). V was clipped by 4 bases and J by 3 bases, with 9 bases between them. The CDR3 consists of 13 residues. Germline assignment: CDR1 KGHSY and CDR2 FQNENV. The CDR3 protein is CASSPRGDTEAFF. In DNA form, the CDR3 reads TGTGCCAGCAGCCCTAGGGGGGACACTGAAGCTTTCTTT.

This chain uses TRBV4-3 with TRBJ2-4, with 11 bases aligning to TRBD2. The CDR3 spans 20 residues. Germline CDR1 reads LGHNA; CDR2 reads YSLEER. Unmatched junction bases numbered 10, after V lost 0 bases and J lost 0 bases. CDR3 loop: CASSQDYASGGPLAKNIQYF. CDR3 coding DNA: TGCGCCAGCAGCCAAGATTATGCTAGCGGGGGGCCCCTAGCCAAAAACATTCAGTACTTC.

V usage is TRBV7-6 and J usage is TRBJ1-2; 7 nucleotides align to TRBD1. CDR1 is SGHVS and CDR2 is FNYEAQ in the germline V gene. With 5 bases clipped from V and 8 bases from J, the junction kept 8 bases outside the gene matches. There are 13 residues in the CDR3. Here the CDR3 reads CASSPEGGGGYTF. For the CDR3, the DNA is TGTGCCAGCAGCCCAGAAGGGGGCGGAGGCTACACCTTC.

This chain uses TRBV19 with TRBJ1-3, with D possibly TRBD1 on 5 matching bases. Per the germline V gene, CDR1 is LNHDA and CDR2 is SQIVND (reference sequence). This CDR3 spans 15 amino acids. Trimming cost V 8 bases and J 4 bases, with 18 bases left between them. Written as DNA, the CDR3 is TGTGCCAGTCTACCAAGGGACCGAGGAGGAAACACCATATATTTT. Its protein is CASLPRDRGGNTIYF. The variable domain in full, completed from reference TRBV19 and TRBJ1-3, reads DGGITQSPKYLFRKEGQNVTLSCEQNLNHDAMYWYRQDPGQGLRLIYYSQIVNDFQKGDIAEGYSVSREKKESFPLTVTSAQKNPTAFYLCASLPRDRGGNTIYFGEGSWLTVV.

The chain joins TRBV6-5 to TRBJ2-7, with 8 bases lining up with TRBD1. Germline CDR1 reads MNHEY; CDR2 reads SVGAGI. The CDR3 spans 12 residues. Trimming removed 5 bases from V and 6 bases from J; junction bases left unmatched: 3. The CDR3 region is CASSRTGFEQYF. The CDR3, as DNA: TGTGCCAGCAGTAGGACAGGGTTCGAGCAGTACTTC.

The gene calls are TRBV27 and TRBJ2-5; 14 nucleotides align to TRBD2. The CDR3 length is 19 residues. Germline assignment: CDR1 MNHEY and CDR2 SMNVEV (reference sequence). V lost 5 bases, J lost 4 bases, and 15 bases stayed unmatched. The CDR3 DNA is TGTGCCAGCAGTCCACTTCGTCGACTAGCGGGGGGGGCTAGAGAGACCCAGTACTTC. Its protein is CASSPLRRLAGGARETQYF.

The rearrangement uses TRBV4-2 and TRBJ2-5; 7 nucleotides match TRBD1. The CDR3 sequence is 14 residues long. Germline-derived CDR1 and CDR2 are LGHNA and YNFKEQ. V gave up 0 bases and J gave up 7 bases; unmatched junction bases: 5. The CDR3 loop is CASSQDLRDRTQYF. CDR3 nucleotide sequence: TGTGCCAGCAGCCAAGATCTCAGGGACAGGACCCAGTACTTC.